The T cell receptor beta chain under discussion was sequenced for a study of T-cell memory formation after mild COVID-19. Study summary: There were largely donor-specific TCR clusters. General study findings and limits: Clones contracting across day 15 to 85 had a balanced CD4/CD8 profile; later expanding clones leaned CD4+. Whether second-wave clones peaking at day 37 were SARS-CoV-2 specific went unconfirmed.

TCRdb processed the 5' RACE reads anew with MiXCR; each CDR3 protein has one entry. The table has about 470,000 distinct CDR3 sequences, 15% to 20% seen once. The CDR3 is 22 amino acids. V was pared by 4 bases and J by 0 bases, with 18 bases of the junction left unmatched. The germline V gene encodes CDR1 KGHDR and CDR2 SFDVKD. About this clonotype: The antigen is undetermined.

The source material was PBMCs or a T cell subset sorted from them (not recorded which). This rearrangement joins TRBV24-1 to TRBJ2-1; TRBD2 matches at 12 bases. The TCR comes from an adult woman who had mild COVID-19 (a few samples of this study predate the infection). Cell type and time point are not known. This chain's CDR3 is CATSDRLGVTSGSWSSYNEQFF. DNA of the CDR3: TGTGCCACCAGTGACCGACTCGGGGTGACTAGCGGGAGTTGGAGCTCCTACAATGAGCAGTTCTTC.